This TCR beta chain appears in the sequencing data of a study of T cell responses to AZD1222 COVID-19 vaccine. TCRdb keeps only in-frame clones here, not all; method: immunoSEQ multiplex PCR. The table has about 160,000 clones, approximately 88% seen once. Germline CDR1 reads SQVTM; CDR2 reads ANQGSEA. V was clipped by 7 bases and J by 4 bases, with 16 bases between them. CDR3 length: 13 amino acids. General study results and limits: Clonal diversity was possibly underestimated; the donors were predominantly white British and more often female. Baseline serology detected seropositivity in only a handful of AZD1222 recipients. Repertoires in all cases were sampled only once the peak T cell response had passed. Spike-specific TCR breadth rose after two AZD1222 doses, and depth rose as well.

About this clone: Antigen unknown.

The sequences come from peripheral blood, collected 28 days after the second AZD1222 dose. This sequence originates from an adult who received the AZD1222 COVID-19 vaccine. The rearrangement uses TRBV29-1 and TRBJ1-1; possible D gene TRBD1, 6 bases. CDR3 sequence reads: CSAATTGLTEAFF. CDR3 nucleotides: TGCAGCGCCGCCACGACAGGACTCACTGAAGCTTTCTTT.